This T cell receptor (beta chain) was identified during a study of T cell clonality in common variable immunodeficiency. Study results and caveats: Common variable immunodeficiency TCR beta sequences reportedly had fewer deletions and N-nucleotide insertions. CVID subjects had higher TCRbeta clonality than healthy controls, most marked in about a third.

This clone came up many times. Its antigen is as yet unknown. The CDR3 is cut off 3 residues early in the read; its end comes from the germline J gene. This CDR3 region has 12 residues. The V gene end was trimmed by 7 bases and the J gene end by 4 bases; junction bases not matched to a gene: 4. CDR1 is SQVTM, CDR2 ANQGSEA, per germline. Equal genomic DNA amounts from CVID and control samples were sequenced. Profiled with immunoSEQ multiplex PCR; TCRdb holds only in-frame clones, not every one. The repertoire yields tens of thousands of clones, none seen only once; the top ten contain 3.8%. This TCR derives from a person aged 18 to 70 in good health. V and J are TRBV29-1 and TRBJ2-5; the match to TRBD1 covers 9 bases. Sequencing used peripheral blood mononuclear cells. The CDR3 here is CSGTGGLETQYF. The part of the CDR3 DNA that was read is TGCAGCGGAACAGGGGGCCTAGAGACC.